This T cell receptor beta chain was recorded in a study of T-cell reconstitution after alpha-beta-depleted transplantation in children. CDR3 size: 16 residues. Germline lookup yields CDR1 SGHVS and CDR2 FNYEAQ. Trimming stripped 2 bases from V and 1 base from J, with 15 bases between. TCRbeta library preparation incorporated unique molecular identifiers. TCRdb re-called the PCR reads through MiXCR, storing one row per CDR3 protein. This table holds about 340,000 distinct CDR3 sequences, 10% found once. The TCR originated in a human donor who donated a stem cell graft to a child with acute lymphoblastic leukemia. Sequences were derived from PBMCs from the stem cell graft donor, sampled from the stem cell graft. The chain recombines TRBV7-6 with TRBJ2-7, with TRBD2 as a possible D gene (5 bases). This chain's CDR3 is CASSLIGATNSYEQYF. In DNA form, the CDR3 reads TGTGCCAGCAGCTTAATCGGAGCGACTAATTCCTACGAGCAGTACTTC.